The 22 T cell receptor beta chains below all came from one sample that was sequenced in a study of blood T cell repertoires in COVID-19. TCRdb's table, derived via immunoSEQ multiplex PCR, lists solely in-frame clones and lacks some. The sample includes approximately 460,000 clones, 85% to 90% of them seen just once. The sequenced sample was peripheral blood. The origin of the receptors is a young man with COVID-19, enrolled during active disease.

The gene calls are TRBV5-1 and TRBJ2-5, with D possibly TRBD1 on 6 matching bases. The V end lost 0 bases, the J end lost 1 base, and 13 bases lay between the germline ends. Germline V gene data show CDR1 as SGHRS and CDR2 as YFSETQ. The CDR3 extends over 16 amino acids. The CDR3 region has the DNA TGCGCCAGCAGCTTGGGTCTGGGGGCAACCCAAGAGACCCAGTACTTC. This codes for CASSLGLGATQETQYF.

This chain links TRBV6-1 with TRBJ1-6; the match to TRBD1 covers 10 bases. This CDR3 contains 16 residues. Germline V lookup: CDR1 MNHNS, CDR2 SASEGT. The V segment lost 2 bases and the J segment 12 bases; nucleotides outside the gene matches: 10. CDR3 protein: CASSETFGTGARPLHF. CDR3 DNA: TGTGCCAGCAGTGAAACTTTTGGGACAGGGGCCAGACCCCTCCACTTT.

This clone was detected once. This chain uses TRBV30 with TRBJ2-1, with a possible D match to TRBD2 (6 bases). This CDR3 region has 12 residues. The germline V and J ends were trimmed by 4 bases and 5 bases, with 9 bases remaining between them. The germline V gene has CDR1 GTSNPN and CDR2 SVGIG (reference sequence). CDR3 sequence: CAWTGGNNEQFF. DNA of the CDR3: TGTGCCTGGACCGGCGGGAACAATGAGCAGTTCTTC.

This chain links TRBV29-1 with TRBJ2-7; possibly TRBD1 for D (6 bases). The germline V gene has CDR1 SQVTM and CDR2 ANQGSEA. The CDR3 covers 13 residues. Trimming left V 6 bases short and J 0 bases short, with 12 bases between. The CDR3 bases are TGCAGCGTCGTGACAGGCCACTCCTACGAGCAGTACTTC. Its protein is CSVVTGHSYEQYF.

Worth noting for this clone: Different DNA sequences within this sample yield the same CDR3. V gene TRBV7-9 combines with J gene TRBJ1-5; the D gene is possibly TRBD1 (6 bases). In germline, CDR1 is SEHNR, CDR2 FQNEAQ (reference sequence). Trimming shortened V by 5 bases and J by 1 base, and 9 bases separated the two germline ends. The CDR3 loop spans 14 amino acids. CDR3 sequence: CASSLTGSNQPQHF. The CDR3 DNA sequence: TGTGCCAGCAGCCTGACAGGCAGCAATCAGCCCCAGCATTTT. Looking up the rest from reference TRBV7-9 and TRBJ1-5 gives the full variable domain: DTGVSQNPRHKITKRGQNVTFRCDPISEHNRLYWYRQTLGQGPEFLTYFQNEAQLEKSRLLSDRFSAERPKGSFSTLEIQRTEQGDSAMYLCASSLTGSNQPQHFGDGTRLSIL.

Note on this clone: A much larger clone lies one base from this, so it may be a read error. This chain joins TRBV5-4 and TRBJ2-1; TRBD1 aligns across 8 bases. The CDR3 spans 14 residues. Germline V gene sequence: CDR1 SGHNT, CDR2 YYREEE (reference sequence). V lost 4 bases to trimming and J lost 4 bases; unmatched junction nucleotides: 4. The CDR3 here is CASSAGQEYNEQFF. The CDR3 nucleotides read TGTGCCAGCAGCGCGGGACAGGAATACAATGAGCAGTTCTTC.

CDR3: CASSLASLRQGTEAFF. The CDR3 nucleotides read TGTGCCAGCAGCTTAGCGTCTCTCCGACAAGGCACTGAAGCTTTCTTT. This chain connects TRBV7-9 to TRBJ1-1, with D unresolved. Germline V lookup: CDR1 SEHNR, CDR2 FQNEAQ (reference sequence). V was cut by 0 bases and J by 4 bases, with 15 bases left in between. This CDR3 contains 16 residues.

The chain is built from TRBV2 and TRBJ1-4, with a weak D call TRBD1 (6 bases). V shed 6 bases and J shed 8 bases, with 16 bases lying between them. The V gene's germline CDR1 is SNHLY and CDR2 FYNNEI. This CDR3 contains 14 residues. CDR3 region: CASRVQGLEEKLFF. As DNA, the CDR3 is TGTGCCAGCAGGGTACAGGGATTAGAGGAAAAACTGTTTTTT.

The rearrangement links TRBV30 to TRBJ2-2, with TRBD2 matching 9 bases. CDR1 and CDR2 from the germline V gene are GTSNPN and SVGIG (reference sequence). V lost 4 bases and J lost 6; bases outside the gene matches: 3. The CDR3 contains 13 residues. Written as DNA, the CDR3 is TGTGCCTGGACTAGCGGGATCGCCGGGGAGCTGTTTTTT. Encoded protein: CAWTSGIAGELFF.

This clone was recorded only once. The chain uses TRBV29-1 and TRBJ2-1; no clear D gene. Germline V gene lookup returns CDR1 SQVTM and CDR2 ANQGSEA. The V end lost 5 bases, the J end lost 8 bases, and 10 bases lay between the germline ends. This CDR3 comprises 11 residues. The CDR3 DNA reads TGCAGCGTTCGTTTTGGCTATGAGCAGTTCTTC. Protein: CSVRFGYEQFF.

In this sample, this clone turned up a few times. The chain has TRBV12-3 or TRBV12-4 and TRBJ1-1, with no clear D. The CDR3 is 12 amino acids. Trimming took off 2 bases at V and 9 bases at J, with 10 bases between the two ends. The CDR3 nucleotides are TGTGCCAGCAGTTTACCCAACAGTCAAGCTTTCTTT. It specifies CASSLPNSQAFF.

V is TRBV7-9 and J is TRBJ1-2; D is ambiguous. Germline CDR1 SEHNR, CDR2 FQNEAQ (reference sequence). The CDR3 sequence is 11 residues long. With 4 bases removed from V and 8 bases from J, the gap between germline ends came to 8 bases. Here the CDR3 reads CASSYDTGYTF. In DNA, the CDR3 is TGTGCCAGCAGCTACGACACGGGCTACACCTTC.

For this clone: The sample has other DNA sequences that encode this CDR3 too. This sequence joins TRBV12-3 or TRBV12-4 and TRBJ2-2; D possibly corresponds to TRBD2 (5 bases). The CDR3 contains 13 residues. Trimming stripped 1 base from V and 5 bases from J, with 5 bases between. In DNA, the CDR3 is TGTGCCAGCAGTTTAGGCGGGACCGGGGAGCTGTTTTTT. This codes for CASSLGGTGELFF.

The gene calls are TRBV27 and TRBJ2-1, with D uncertain. V shed 3 bases and J shed 0 bases, with 6 bases lying between them. The V gene's germline CDR1 is MNHEY and CDR2 SMNVEV (reference sequence). CDR3 length equals 14 residues. This CDR3 is CASSFLSSYNEQFF. CDR3 sequence (DNA): TGTGCCAGCAGTTTCCTGAGCTCCTACAATGAGCAGTTCTTC.

The chain recombines TRBV5-8 with TRBJ2-3; TRBD1 might be the D (6 bases). The CDR3 spans 14 residues. Trimming shortened V by 2 bases and J by 3 bases, and 10 bases separated the two germline ends. The V gene's germline CDR1 is SGHTS and CDR2 YDEGEE. The chain's CDR3 is CASSFPGDTDTQYF. In DNA form, the CDR3 reads TGTGCCAGCAGCTTCCCAGGGGATACAGATACGCAGTATTTT.

The chain combines TRBV7-6 with TRBJ1-6, with 7 bases fitting TRBD1. The CDR3 has 17 amino acids. Trimming removed 1 base from V and 10 bases from J; junction bases left unmatched: 13. The germline V gene has CDR1 SGHVS and CDR2 FNYEAQ. The CDR3 loop reads CASSLEGGRVGSSPLHF. CDR3 DNA: TGTGCCAGCAGCTTAGAAGGGGGCAGGGTGGGAAGCTCACCCCTCCACTTT.

This rearrangement joins TRBV15 to TRBJ1-2; D perhaps matches TRBD1 (6 bases). V shed 5 bases and J shed 2 bases, with 15 bases lying between them. Germline values: CDR1 LNHNV, CDR2 YYDKDF (reference sequence). The CDR3 sequence is 15 residues long. CDR3 amino acids: CATSGNRVANYGYTF. The CDR3 region has the DNA TGTGCCACCAGCGGCAACAGGGTAGCGAACTATGGCTACACCTTC.

The chain couples TRBV4-1 to TRBJ2-1, with 7 bases lining up with TRBD2. This CDR3 contains 12 residues. Germline V gives CDR1 MGHRA, CDR2 YSYEKL. Germline trimming cut 1 base from V and 9 bases from J; bases unmatched to any gene: 0. The CDR3 protein is CASSQGLAEQFF. Here the CDR3 DNA reads TGCGCCAGCAGCCAAGGACTAGCTGAGCAGTTCTTC.

V is TRBV18 and J is TRBJ1-2, with no clear D. The CDR3 is 17 residues long. CDR1 and CDR2 (germline): KGHSH, LQKENI. Trimming took off 5 bases at V and 0 bases at J, with 19 bases between the two ends. The CDR3 reads CASSSNIVTGANYGYTF. The CDR3 coding sequence is TGTGCCAGCTCATCCAACATCGTCACGGGAGCTAACTATGGCTACACCTTC.

This chain links TRBV6-5 with TRBJ2-5, with 9 bases fitting TRBD2. The CDR3 covers 15 residues. Germline V CDR1 and CDR2: MNHEY, SVGAGI. Losses at the gene ends were 0 bases for V and 1 base for J; bases not matched to a gene: 0. The CDR3 DNA sequence: TGTGCCAGCAGTTACTCACTAGCGGGCCAAGAGACCCAGTACTTC. Protein: CASSYSLAGQETQYF.

This chain connects TRBV6-6 to TRBJ2-5, with D perhaps TRBD2 (7 bases). CDR3 length equals 16 residues. CDR1 MNHNY and CDR2 SVGAGI come from the germline V gene (reference sequence). V was pared by 4 bases and J by 4 bases, with 19 bases between. CDR3 amino acids: CASSLGGGLARETQYF. In DNA form, the CDR3 reads TGTGCCAGCAGTTTGGGAGGGGGGTTGGCAAGAGAGACCCAGTACTTC.

V and J are TRBV15 and TRBJ2-5; 12 bases are a match to TRBD2. The CDR3 spans 18 residues. Germline CDR1 LNHNV, CDR2 YYDKDF (reference sequence). V lost 0 bases, J lost 5 bases, and 10 bases stayed unmatched. This chain's CDR3 is CATSRDLAGGPGKETQYF. The CDR3 nucleotides read TGTGCCACCAGCAGAGATCTAGCGGGAGGGCCGGGTAAGGAGACCCAGTACTTC.